Listed here are 31 T cell receptor beta chains from one sample, sequenced in a study of blood T cells in healthy people across ages. For the second PCR, which ran for about 6 to 11 cycles, a sample-barcoded 5' primer and a J-beta primer mix were used. TCRdb recomputed calls from the 5' RACE reads with MiXCR, one row per CDR3 protein. The table shows 750,000 to 850,000 distinct CDR3 sequences, with about 25% occurring only once. The sample was also linked to a second study, of T cells of mothers and their children.

The specimen sequenced was blood. These receptor sequences come from a boy younger than 18 in good health.

Details on this clonotype: A clone one base away is much larger, so this may be a read error. This chain uses TRBV29-1 with TRBJ2-5; TRBD1 might be the D (7 bases). The CDR3 totals 15 residues. Trimming removed 6 bases at V and 7 bases at J, with 24 bases between. Looked up from germline, CDR1 is SQVTM and CDR2 is ANQGSEA. Here the CDR3 DNA reads TGCAGCGTCGCGTCGGACAGGCTCCTGGGGGGGACCCAGTACTTC. It yields the protein CSVASDRLLGGTQYF.

The J gene is TRBJ1-2, the V gene TRBV28; D perhaps matches TRBD1 (5 bases). V lost 6 bases and J lost 4, with 21 bases in between. This CDR3 has 16 residues. Germline loops: CDR1 MDHEN, CDR2 SYDVKM. The CDR3 sequence is CASSLMGRAELYGYTF. For the CDR3, the DNA is TGTGCCAGCAGCCTCATGGGGCGTGCCGAACTCTATGGCTACACCTTC.

The sample holds a few counts of this clonotype. J is TRBJ2-5 and V is TRBV5-5, with 8 positions matching TRBD2. This CDR3 is 15 amino acids long. J lost 4 bases, V lost 0 bases, and 5 bases had no gene match. CDR1 SGHKS and CDR2 YYEKEE come from the germline V gene (reference sequence). This CDR3 reads CASSLVAAGGETQYF. DNA for the CDR3: TGTGCCAGCAGCTTGGTTGCGGCGGGGGGAGAGACCCAGTACTTC.

The CDR3 here is CSVESGAPGYTF. CDR3 bases: TGCAGCGTTGAATCAGGGGCCCCTGGCTACACCTTC. V gene TRBV29-1 combines with J gene TRBJ1-2; possible D gene TRBD1, 6 bases. The germline V gene encodes CDR1 SQVTM and CDR2 ANQGSEA. V was pared by 2 bases and J by 7 bases, with 11 bases between. This CDR3 is 12 amino acids long.

This chain connects TRBV20-1 to TRBJ2-5, with TRBD1 as a possible D gene (5 bases). Germline V lookup: CDR1 DFQATT, CDR2 SNEGSKA (reference sequence). The V end was cut by 2 bases, the J end by 5 bases, with 15 bases between. The CDR3 length is 14 residues. CDR3 nucleotides: TGCAGTGCTAGATGGGGCTGGGGTGGGGAGACCCAGTACTTC. Amino acid sequence: CSARWGWGGETQYF.

The sample holds a few counts of this clonotype. The DNA is omitted, as the CDR3 cannot be located on it reliably, and the CDR3 follows TCRdb's listing. V usage is TRBV12-3 or TRBV12-4 and J usage is TRBJ1-2; the table assigns TRBD1, which was not confirmed against the DNA. The CDR3 length is 15 residues, termini included. CDR3 residues: CASSSSTGGSRGYTF.

This clonotype has more than one count but fewer than ten. This chain links TRBV6-1 with TRBJ1-3; the match to TRBD1 covers 7 bases. The germline gives CDR1 MNHNS, CDR2 SASEGT. The length of the CDR3 is 16 residues. Losses at the gene ends were 5 bases for V and 0 bases for J; bases not matched to a gene: 7. CDR3 nucleotides: TGTGCCAGCAGTCCATCAGGGACAGACTCTGGAAACACCATATATTTT. Translated, it gives CASSPSGTDSGNTIYF.

This clonotype was picked up a small number of times. The gene calls are TRBV7-8 and TRBJ2-7; 10 positions agree with TRBD2. Germline-derived CDR1 and CDR2 are SGHVS and FQNEAQ. CDR3 length equals 16 residues. With V trimmed by 4 bases and J by 11 bases, 17 bases remained unmatched. This CDR3 reads CASSSDYSLAGEMKYF. The CDR3 DNA reads TGTGCCAGCAGCTCCGATTACAGTCTAGCGGGAGAAATGAAGTACTTC. Full variable domain (outside the CDR3, taken from reference TRBV7-8 and TRBJ2-7): GAGVSQSPRYKVAKRGQDVALRCDPISGHVSLFWYQQALGQGPEFLTYFQNEAQLDKSGLPSDRFFAERPEGSVSTLKIQRTQQEDSAVYLCASSSDYSLAGEMKYFGPGTRLTVT.

The V gene is TRBV20-1, the J gene TRBJ2-1; 11 bases match TRBD1. V shed 4 bases, J shed 7 bases, and the junction held 9 bases outside the gene matches. Germline V gene lookup returns CDR1 DFQATT and CDR2 SNEGSKA (reference sequence). The CDR3 has 15 residues. CDR3 sequence reads: CSATTGTGGGNEQFF. The CDR3 nucleotides read TGCAGTGCTACAACTGGGACAGGGGGAGGGAATGAGCAGTTCTTC.

This clonotype occurred once. The J gene is TRBJ2-3, the V gene TRBV7-9; 8 bases are a match to TRBD2. The CDR3 loop spans 17 amino acids. Per germline, CDR1 SEHNR and CDR2 FQNEAQ (reference sequence). V was pared by 3 bases and J by 6 bases, with 14 bases of the junction left unmatched. The DNA of the CDR3 is TGTGCCAGCAGCTTCGGATTCCAGCGGGAGTCGGGGGATACGCAGTATTTT. Amino acid sequence: CASSFGFQRESGDTQYF.

This chain joins TRBV4-3 and TRBJ1-2, with D tentatively TRBD1 (5 bases). The germline V and J ends were trimmed by 0 bases and 4 bases, with 12 bases remaining between them. The CDR3 spans 15 residues. Germline-derived CDR1 and CDR2 are LGHNA and YSLEER. The CDR3 DNA reads as TGCGCCAGCAGCCAAGAGGTAAAGGGACCCTATGGCTACACCTTC. Translation gives CASSQEVKGPYGYTF.

This clonotype has ten or more counts. V and J are TRBV7-6 and TRBJ2-7, with a tentative D call TRBD2 (5 bases). Trimming stripped 0 bases from V and 3 bases from J, with 9 bases between. CDR3 length: 14 amino acids. The V gene's germline CDR1 is SGHVS and CDR2 FNYEAQ. The CDR3 here is CASSLAPGVYEQYF. The CDR3, as DNA: TGTGCCAGCAGCTTAGCTCCCGGGGTCTACGAGCAGTACTTC.

In DNA, the CDR3 is TGCGCCAGCAGCCAAGCGGACAGGAACACTGAAGCTTTCTTT. Its translation is CASSQADRNTEAFF. The chain is built from TRBV4-3 and TRBJ1-1; TRBD1 might be the D (6 bases). Trimming shortened V by 1 base and J by 1 base, and 7 bases separated the two germline ends. Per the germline V gene, CDR1 is LGHNA and CDR2 is YSLEER. The CDR3 runs 14 residues.

This clonotype has a handful of counts. The rearrangement links TRBV20-1 to TRBJ2-1, with 10 bases lining up with TRBD2. Trimming cost V 1 base and J 4 bases; bases outside gene matches: 10. CDR1 and CDR2 (germline): DFQATT, SNEGSKA (reference sequence). The CDR3 consists of 17 residues. CDR3 sequence reads: CSARGPELAGSYNEQFF. The CDR3 nucleotides are TGCAGTGCTAGAGGCCCCGAACTAGCGGGGTCTTACAATGAGCAGTTCTTC.

The table lists this clonotype with a few counts. The V and J genes are TRBV6-5 and TRBJ1-3; D not certain. This CDR3 region has 14 residues. In germline, CDR1 is MNHEY, CDR2 SVGAGI. The V end was cut by 6 bases, the J end by 3 bases, with 12 bases between. CDR3 sequence reads: CASSLTQGGNTIYF. The CDR3 coding sequence is TGTGCCAGCAGCCTAACTCAAGGTGGAAACACCATATATTTT.

The chain links TRBV12-3 or TRBV12-4 to TRBJ1-4, with D hard to call. Trimming cost V 8 bases and J 0 bases, with 19 bases left between them. The CDR3 covers 17 residues. CDR3 DNA sequence: TGTGCCAGCTGCCCGGGTGGGAGGATCGCAACTAATGAAAAACTGTTTTTT. Its protein product is CASCPGGRIATNEKLFF.

Points on this clonotype: At one end the junction does not follow the germline gene, possibly because of a read error. This chain joins TRBV5-4 and TRBJ2-4, with 14 bases matching TRBD2. The germline V gene has CDR1 SGHNT and CDR2 YYREEE (reference sequence). The CDR3 is 17 amino acids. As DNA, the CDR3 is TGTGCCAGCAGCTTGGGTGGACTAGCGGGAGGCGGAAACGTTCAGTACTTC. Amino acids: CASSLGGLAGGGNVQYF.

The V call is TRBV7-2, the J call TRBJ1-1, with unresolved D. This CDR3 spans 14 amino acids. V lost 2 bases, J lost 1 base, and 8 bases lay in between. Germline assignment: CDR1 SGHTA and CDR2 FQGNSA. CDR3 nucleotides: TGTGCCAGCAGCTTACAGGTCGCGAACACTGAAGCTTTCTTT. Its translation: CASSLQVANTEAFF. The whole variable domain, filled in from reference TRBV7-2 and TRBJ1-1, reads GAGVSQSPSNKVTEKGKDVELRCDPISGHTALYWYRQSLGQGLEFLIYFQGNSAPDKSGLPSDRFSAERTGGSVSTLTIQRTQQEDSAVYLCASSLQVANTEAFFGQGTRLTVV.

This clonotype was found a few times. This sequence joins TRBV28 and TRBJ2-3; unclear D gene. The CDR3 length is 14 residues. V gave up 2 bases and J gave up 3 bases, with 9 bases separating them. CDR1 and CDR2 from the germline V gene are MDHEN and SYDVKM. The CDR3 DNA reads TGTGCCAGCAGTTTAGCTAGGGAAACAGATACGCAGTATTTT. Protein product: CASSLARETDTQYF.

The chain couples TRBV9 to TRBJ1-2, with TRBD1 matching over 10 bases. The CDR3 consists of 15 residues. V was clipped by 0 bases and J by 4 bases; unmatched bases: 3. Looked up from germline, CDR1 is SGDLS and CDR2 is YYNGEE. As DNA, the CDR3 is TGTGCCAGCAGCGTAGTGGGACAGGGGACCTATGGCTACACCTTC. This translates into CASSVVGQGTYGYTF.

This clonotype was counted between two and nine times. The V gene is TRBV10-3, the J gene TRBJ2-5, with D tentatively TRBD1 or TRBD2 (6 bases each). Germline-derived CDR1 and CDR2 are ENHRY and SYGVKD. The ends were cut back, 2 bases at V and 4 bases at J, with 17 bases in the middle. CDR3 size: 16 residues. The CDR3 DNA reads as TGTGCCATCAGTGAGGGTTTTTCGGGGGCCGGAGAGACCCAGTACTTC. Its protein is CAISEGFSGAGETQYF.

This clonotype was seen a few times. The rearrangement links TRBV20-1 to TRBJ2-5; 10 bases agree with TRBD2. The end of the DNA fits TRBJ2-7 better, so the J call may be wrong. This CDR3 spans 17 amino acids. Germline CDR1 and CDR2: DFQATT and SNEGSKA (reference sequence). The CDR3 loop reads CSARDRASGSINYEQYF. DNA for the CDR3: TGCAGTGCTAGAGATAGGGCTAGCGGGAGTATTAATTACGAGCAGTACTTC.

The chain uses TRBV28 and TRBJ1-6; 9 nucleotides line up with TRBD1. Germline V lookup: CDR1 MDHEN, CDR2 SYDVKM. With 5 bases clipped from V and 7 bases from J, the junction kept 6 bases outside the gene matches. The CDR3 extends over 15 amino acids. CDR3 residues: CASSAGDRVNSPLHF. The DNA for the CDR3 is TGTGCCAGCAGTGCCGGGGACAGGGTCAATTCACCCCTCCACTTT.

Of note for this clonotype: The germline gene is not matched at one end of the junction; a read error may be the cause. Here the CDR3 reads CASSSLGRRAFF. The CDR3 nucleotides read TGTGCCAGCAGCTCCTTGGGACGTAGGGCTTTCTTC. The chain carries TRBV7-2 and TRBJ2-7; either TRBD1 or TRBD2 may fit D (5 bases each). Germline V gene sequence: CDR1 SGHTA, CDR2 FQGNSA. The CDR3 loop spans 12 amino acids.

This clonotype appeared a few times. This sequence joins TRBV21-1 and TRBJ2-3; the table calls TRBD1, which could not be checked here. TRBV21-1 is a pseudogene segment. CDR3 length equals 18 residues. The CDR3 sequence is CASSKGSPRQGLTDTQYF. CDR3 DNA: TGTGCCAGCAGCAAGGGATCCCCGAGACAGGGGCTCACAGATACGCAGTATTTT.

V gene TRBV20-1 combines with J gene TRBJ2-3; D is undetermined. CDR3 size: 11 residues. Germline lookup yields CDR1 DFQATT and CDR2 SNEGSKA (reference sequence). The ends were cut back, 6 bases at V and 5 bases at J, with 9 bases in the middle. CDR3 sequence: CSASEEDTQYF. CDR3 nucleotides: TGCAGTGCGTCAGAAGAAGATACGCAGTATTTT.

This clonotype has more than one count but fewer than ten. CDR3 bases: TGCGCCAGCAGCCAAGACTCATCAGACAGGACTAATGAAAAACTGTTTTTT. Translated, it gives CASSQDSSDRTNEKLFF. The rearrangement joins TRBV4-1 to TRBJ1-4; D perhaps matches TRBD1 (6 bases). This CDR3 is built from 17 residues. V was shortened by 0 bases and J by 2 bases, with 13 bases between the two germline ends. CDR1 MGHRA and CDR2 YSYEKL come from the germline V gene.

This clonotype was observed a handful of times. This chain uses TRBV14 with TRBJ1-3; D is ambiguous. The CDR3 has 12 amino acids. V lost 1 base, J lost 16 bases, and 14 bases lay in between. The germline V gene encodes CDR1 SGHDN and CDR2 FVKESK. The CDR3 protein is CASSQVGTATYF. The DNA for the CDR3 is TGTGCCAGCAGCCAAGTGGGTACCGCCACCTATTTT.

This clonotype was seen a few times. The chain has TRBV5-1 and TRBJ1-1; D is possibly TRBD1 (5 bases). Germline CDR1 reads SGHRS; CDR2 reads YFSETQ. The CDR3 has 14 residues. V lost 0 bases, J lost 3 bases, and 9 bases lay in between. The CDR3 DNA sequence: TGCGCCAGCAGCTTGGAAGCAGGGTACACTGAAGCTTTCTTT. Protein product: CASSLEAGYTEAFF.

This clonotype has a handful of counts. The chain employs TRBV19 and TRBJ2-5, with a tentative D call TRBD2 (5 bases). Germline loops: CDR1 LNHDA, CDR2 SQIVND (reference sequence). Trimming left V 3 bases short and J 5 bases short, with 16 bases between. This CDR3 comprises 15 residues. The CDR3 region has the DNA TGTGCCAGTAGTATGGATCGCAGCCGAGGGGAGACCCAGTACTTC. This gives the protein CASSMDRSRGETQYF.

The sample holds a few counts of this clonotype. The chain couples TRBV27 to TRBJ1-4, with 11 bases fitting TRBD1. V gave up 3 bases and J gave up 4 bases; unmatched junction bases: 10. Germline CDR1 reads MNHEY; CDR2 reads SMNVEV (reference sequence). This CDR3 spans 18 amino acids. CDR3 sequence reads: CASSLWGTGGPFNEKLFF. The CDR3 nucleotides read TGTGCCAGCAGTTTGTGGGGGACAGGGGGTCCCTTTAATGAAAAACTGTTTTTT.